This T cell receptor (beta chain) stems from a study of a mutant IDH1 vaccine in newly diagnosed glioma. Whole-study context: Patients previously underwent radiotherapy, temozolomide, or both, and most underwent both. The study's findings and limits: It seemed that pseudoprogression was not linked to changes in the top peripheral T cell clonotypes.

The CDR3 is 14 residues long. Germline V CDR1 and CDR2: SGHKS, YYEKEE (reference sequence). Trimming shortened V by 2 bases and J by 3 bases, and 9 bases separated the two germline ends. Stated time point: week 5, during vaccination. One vaccine dose held 300 ug of mutant IDH1 20-mer peptide and came with topical imiquimod. Each donor presented with a new WHO grade 3 or 4 astrocytoma that tested IDH1-mutant and showed ATRX loss. To note about this clone: Antigen specificity is unknown.

Assay used: immunoSEQ multiplex PCR; TCRdb lists only in-frame clones, some missing. In the table there are 70,000 to 100,000 clones, roughly 90% of which are singletons. This chain links TRBV5-5 with TRBJ1-5, with D possibly being TRBD1 (5 bases). The clonotype originates from a woman in her forties or fifties with glioma. The sample consisted of PBMCs, taken from a glioma patient whose treatment included an IDH1 peptide vaccine. CDR3 region: CASSFTGPNQPQHF. The CDR3 nucleotides read TGTGCCAGCAGCTTTACAGGACCCAATCAGCCCCAGCATTTT.